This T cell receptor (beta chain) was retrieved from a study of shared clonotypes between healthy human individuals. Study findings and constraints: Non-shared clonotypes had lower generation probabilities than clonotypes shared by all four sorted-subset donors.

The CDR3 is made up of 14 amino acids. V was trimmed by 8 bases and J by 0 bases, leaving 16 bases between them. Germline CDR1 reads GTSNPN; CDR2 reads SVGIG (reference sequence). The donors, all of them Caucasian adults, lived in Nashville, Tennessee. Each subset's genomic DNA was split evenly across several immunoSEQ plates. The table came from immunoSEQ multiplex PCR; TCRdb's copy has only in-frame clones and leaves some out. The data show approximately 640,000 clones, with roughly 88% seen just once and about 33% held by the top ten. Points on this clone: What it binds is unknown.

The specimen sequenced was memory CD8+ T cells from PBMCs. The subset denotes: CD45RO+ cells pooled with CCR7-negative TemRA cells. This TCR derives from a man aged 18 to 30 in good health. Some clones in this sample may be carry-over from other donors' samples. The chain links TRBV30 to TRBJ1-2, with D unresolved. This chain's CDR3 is CAPPQVLPNYGYTF. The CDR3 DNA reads TGTGCCCCCCCCCAGGTTCTACCTAACTATGGCTACACCTTC.